Presented here are 30 T cell receptor beta chains from one specimen sequenced in a study of T cell responses to AZD1222 COVID-19 vaccine. The repertoire was sequenced with immunoSEQ multiplex PCR; TCRdb's copy has only in-frame clones and lacks some. The sample holds 210,000 or so clones, 85% to 95% seen once. The sample consisted of peripheral blood, taken on day 0 of MenACWY control vaccination. The source of these receptors is an adult in good health.

This rearrangement joins TRBV2 to TRBJ2-2; 7 nucleotides line up with TRBD1. J was trimmed by 0 bases and V by 5 bases; bases with no gene match: 6. Looked up from germline, CDR1 is SNHLY and CDR2 is FYNNEI. The CDR3 totals 16 residues. CDR3 amino acids: CASSLDRASNTGELFF. As DNA, the CDR3 is TGTGCCAGCAGTCTCGACAGGGCTTCGAACACCGGGGAGCTGTTTTTT.

J is TRBJ2-5 and V is TRBV27; D is uncertain. The CDR3 is 12 amino acids. V shed 8 bases and J shed 1 base, with 8 bases lying between them. Per germline, CDR1 MNHEY and CDR2 SMNVEV (reference sequence). The DNA of the CDR3 is TGTGCCAGCGCTCACGTCCAAGAGACCCAGTACTTC. Translating it yields CASAHVQETQYF.

The chain is built from TRBV19 and TRBJ1-1; no clear D gene. CDR1 and CDR2 from the germline V gene are LNHDA and SQIVND (reference sequence). The CDR3 has 13 residues. Between the trimmed V and J ends, which lost 9 bases and 4 bases, there was a span of 15 bases. The CDR3 nucleotides read TGTGCCAGCCGGACGGACCCTTCCACTGAAGCTTTCTTT. Protein sequence: CASRTDPSTEAFF.

The gene calls are TRBV7-9 and TRBJ2-7; weak D call: TRBD1 (6 bases). Germline CDR1 reads SEHNR; CDR2 reads FQNEAQ (reference sequence). V was shortened by 5 bases and J by 5 bases, with 16 bases between the two germline ends. This CDR3 has 14 residues. The CDR3 region is CASSRGQSVDEQYF. Written as DNA, the CDR3 is TGTGCCAGCAGCCGCGGACAGTCGGTGGACGAGCAGTACTTC.

V usage is TRBV7-9 and J usage is TRBJ1-1; TRBD1 might be the D (6 bases). The CDR3 is 16 residues long. Trimming stripped 7 bases from V and 2 bases from J, with 20 bases between. Germline CDR1 SEHNR, CDR2 FQNEAQ (reference sequence). Written as DNA, the CDR3 is TGTGCCAGCACCAGACGGGGGCCAATTATTAACACTGAAGCTTTCTTT. Amino acid sequence: CASTRRGPIINTEAFF.

This clone occurred once. This rearrangement joins TRBV5-1 to TRBJ1-1; possible D gene TRBD1, 5 bases. This CDR3 spans 13 amino acids. V gave up 3 bases and J gave up 8 bases, with 14 bases separating them. The germline gives CDR1 SGHRS, CDR2 YFSETQ. CDR3 bases: TGCGCCAGCAGCTCCGGTCGACGGGGGGAAGCTTTCTTT. Translating it yields CASSSGRRGEAFF. Filled out from reference TRBV5-1 and TRBJ1-1, the complete variable domain reads KAGVTQTPRYLIKTRGQQVTLSCSPISGHRSVSWYQQTPGQGLQFLFEYFSETQRNKGNFPGRFSGRQFSNSRSEMNVSTLELGDSALYLCASSSGRRGEAFFGQGTRLTVV.

The V call is TRBV5-1, the J call TRBJ2-7; D call uncertain. This CDR3 spans 14 amino acids. Trimming left V 3 bases short and J 4 bases short, with 14 bases between. CDR1 and CDR2 (germline): SGHRS, YFSETQ. CDR3 in amino acids: CASSSESGEYEQYF. Written as DNA, the CDR3 is TGCGCCAGCAGCTCTGAGTCTGGCGAATACGAGCAGTACTTC.

Remarks on this clone: Germline and junction disagree at one end, which may indicate a read error. The chain uses TRBV7-7 and TRBJ2-1; no reliable D call. The CDR3 runs 18 residues. Per the germline V gene, CDR1 is SSHAT and CDR2 is FNYEAQ (reference sequence). The chain's CDR3 is CASSQSAYGELSYNEQFF. The CDR3 region has the DNA TGTGCTAGCAGCCAAAGCGCGTACGGCGAATTATCCTACAATGAGCAGTTCTTC.

This sequence joins TRBV5-1 and TRBJ1-3; 8 bases fit TRBD1. CDR1 is SGHRS, CDR2 YFSETQ, per germline. The CDR3 runs to 15 residues. With 1 base clipped from V and 4 bases from J, the junction kept 4 bases outside the gene matches. For the CDR3, the DNA is TGCGCCAGCAGCTTGTATCCAGGGGGCGGAAACACCATATATTTT. Translating it yields CASSLYPGGGNTIYF. Supplemented by reference TRBV5-1 and TRBJ1-3, the full variable domain reads KAGVTQTPRYLIKTRGQQVTLSCSPISGHRSVSWYQQTPGQGLQFLFEYFSETQRNKGNFPGRFSGRQFSNSRSEMNVSTLELGDSALYLCASSLYPGGGNTIYFGEGSWLTVV.

The J gene is TRBJ1-5, the V gene TRBV5-4; tentatively, D is TRBD1 (6 bases). The V end was cut by 4 bases, the J end by 4 bases, with 18 bases between. The germline gives CDR1 SGHNT, CDR2 YYREEE (reference sequence). The CDR3 runs to 16 residues. The CDR3 nucleotides are TGTGCCAGCAGCCGAGGACCGGGGGGGGCAAATCAGCCCCAGCATTTT. This translates into CASSRGPGGANQPQHF.

V usage is TRBV24-1 and J usage is TRBJ2-3; 12 nucleotides line up with TRBD1. The germline V gene encodes CDR1 KGHDR and CDR2 SFDVKD. V was clipped by 7 bases and J by 5 bases; unmatched bases: 6. The CDR3 has 15 amino acids. In DNA form, the CDR3 reads TGTGCCACCAGGGGGGACAGGGGGCGCATAGATACGCAGTATTTT. Amino acids: CATRGDRGRIDTQYF.

The V gene is TRBV6-2 or TRBV6-3, the J gene TRBJ2-5; D not resolved. Between the trimmed V and J ends, which lost 3 bases and 2 bases, there was a span of 19 bases. CDR1 MNHEY and CDR2 SVGEGT come from the germline V gene. The CDR3 has 17 residues. The chain's CDR3 is CASSYGVSNAVQETQYF. Here the CDR3 DNA reads TGTGCCAGCAGTTATGGGGTATCGAACGCCGTACAAGAGACCCAGTACTTC.

The chain links TRBV3-1 (or the pseudogene TRBV3-2) to TRBJ1-2; no clear D gene. Germline CDR1 LGHDT, CDR2 YNNKEL (reference sequence). The CDR3 contains 15 residues. V gave up 0 bases and J gave up 5 bases, with 13 bases separating them. In DNA, the CDR3 is TGTGCCAGCAGCCAAGAGCCAACTCGAGGGTATGGCTACACCTTC. Protein sequence: CASSQEPTRGYGYTF.

The genes are TRBV21-1 and TRBJ1-4; whether TRBD1, the table's D call, matches the DNA was not checked. TRBV21-1 is given as a pseudogene. The CDR3 runs to 12 residues. CDR3 sequence (DNA): TGTGCCACGACAGGGCCTAATGAAAAACTGTTTTTT. It codes for CATTGPNEKLFF.

This clone came up once. The chain couples TRBV6-5 to TRBJ2-1, with 9 positions matching TRBD1. J was trimmed by 3 bases and V by 6 bases; bases with no gene match: 6. The germline V gene has CDR1 MNHEY and CDR2 SVGAGI. The CDR3 spans 15 residues. The CDR3 loop is CASRMGTGSYNEQFF. The CDR3 nucleotides read TGTGCCAGCAGGATGGGGACAGGGAGCTACAATGAGCAGTTCTTC.

V and J are TRBV5-4 and TRBJ2-7; D is possibly TRBD1 (5 bases). The CDR3 consists of 15 residues. Trimming stripped 6 bases from V and 0 bases from J, with 16 bases between. Germline-derived CDR1 and CDR2 are SGHNT and YYREEE (reference sequence). The CDR3: CASIPDPRGSYEQYF. Here the CDR3 DNA reads TGTGCCAGCATCCCGGATCCTAGGGGCTCCTACGAGCAGTACTTC.

The chain recombines TRBV7-2 with TRBJ1-5; no reliable D call. Per the germline V gene, CDR1 is SGHTA and CDR2 is FQGNSA. V gave up 1 base and J gave up 6 bases, with 7 bases separating them. This CDR3 contains 13 residues. The CDR3 region has the DNA TGTGCCAGCAGCTTAGGTACACTTCAGCCCCAGCATTTT. Translation gives CASSLGTLQPQHF.

The gene calls are TRBV5-5 and TRBJ1-1; D gene unclear. The CDR3 is 13 amino acids. The V end was cut by 4 bases, the J end by 1 base, with 8 bases between. From germline, CDR1 is SGHKS and CDR2 YYEKEE (reference sequence). The CDR3 region is CASSATPNTEAFF. The CDR3 DNA is TGTGCCAGCAGCGCCACACCGAACACTGAAGCTTTCTTT.

The genes are TRBV12-5 and TRBJ2-7, with D perhaps matching TRBD1 (6 bases). The CDR3 has 15 amino acids. Germline CDR1 and CDR2: LGHNT and FRNRAP. Trimming stripped 4 bases from V and 1 base from J, with 14 bases between. The CDR3 protein is CASGYGQTTSYEQYF. DNA for the CDR3: TGTGCTAGTGGTTATGGACAGACAACGTCCTACGAGCAGTACTTC.

The chain combines TRBV5-1 with TRBJ1-2; D gene uncertain. The CDR3 consists of 13 residues. In germline, CDR1 is SGHRS, CDR2 YFSETQ. Trimming removed 0 bases at V and 11 bases at J, with 14 bases between. The CDR3 DNA sequence: TGCGCCAGCAGCTTGGATCCGACGGGATTTTACACCTTC. It translates to CASSLDPTGFYTF.

J is TRBJ2-1 and V is TRBV6-5; D is perhaps TRBD1 or TRBD2 (5 bases each). Per the germline V gene, CDR1 is MNHEY and CDR2 is SVGAGI. The CDR3 extends over 13 amino acids. V lost 0 bases and J lost 13, with 13 bases in between. CDR3 loop: CASSYSETGRQFF. CDR3 nucleotides: TGTGCCAGCAGTTACTCCGAAACGGGGCGTCAGTTCTTC.

The chain combines TRBV2 with TRBJ1-2, with 8 bases that match TRBD1. The V gene's germline CDR1 is SNHLY and CDR2 FYNNEI. Trimming at V came to 4 bases and at J to 2 bases, leaving 0 bases not matched to a gene. CDR3 size: 13 residues. The CDR3 here is CASSGQGNYGYTF. The CDR3 nucleotides are TGTGCCAGCAGTGGACAGGGGAACTATGGCTACACCTTC.

This clone was seen a single time. J is TRBJ1-2 and V is TRBV3-1 (or the pseudogene TRBV3-2); D may be TRBD1 (6 bases). Trimming shortened V by 7 bases and J by 5 bases, and 17 bases separated the two germline ends. Germline assignment: CDR1 LGHDT and CDR2 YNNKEL (reference sequence). This CDR3 spans 14 amino acids. The CDR3 reads CASTKQGSPYGYTF. The CDR3 nucleotides are TGTGCCAGCACCAAACAGGGATCACCTTATGGCTACACCTTC.

The rearrangement uses TRBV30 and TRBJ2-1, with TRBD1 matching 7 bases. V lost 6 bases and J lost 4; bases outside the gene matches: 9. The CDR3 runs to 14 residues. CDR1 GTSNPN and CDR2 SVGIG come from the germline V gene (reference sequence). CDR3 in amino acids: CACSDRVPYNEQFF. The DNA for the CDR3 is TGTGCCTGTTCAGACAGGGTCCCTTACAATGAGCAGTTCTTC.

J is TRBJ2-5 and V is TRBV6-1; D is unclear. V lost 1 base and J 2 bases, leaving 11 bases between the germline ends. The germline V gene has CDR1 MNHNS and CDR2 SASEGT. The CDR3 has 15 residues. CDR3 nucleotides: TGTGCCAGCAGTGAAGATGAGGTAGGGCAAGAGACCCAGTACTTC. It is translated as CASSEDEVGQETQYF.

The chain joins TRBV6-5 to TRBJ2-2; 8 bases agree with TRBD1. With V trimmed by 2 bases and J by 4 bases, 6 bases remained unmatched. Germline assignment: CDR1 MNHEY and CDR2 SVGAGI. The CDR3 extends over 16 amino acids. CDR3: CASSYMTGVGTGELFF. Written as DNA, the CDR3 is TGTGCCAGCAGTTACATGACAGGGGTGGGCACCGGGGAGCTGTTTTTT.

This clone appeared once. The chain employs TRBV4-1 and TRBJ2-3; possible D gene TRBD2, 5 bases. Germline V lookup: CDR1 MGHRA, CDR2 YSYEKL. V lost 5 bases and J lost 2, with 23 bases in between. The CDR3 loop spans 18 amino acids. The CDR3 loop reads CASSEVYRGTTFTDTQYF. Written as DNA, the CDR3 is TGCGCCAGCAGCGAAGTTTATCGGGGAACGACCTTCACAGATACGCAGTATTTT.

This clone was observed once. V is TRBV10-3 and J is TRBJ1-2, with D unclear. The germline V gene has CDR1 ENHRY and CDR2 SYGVKD. V dropped 3 bases and J dropped 3 bases, with 11 bases sitting between them. The CDR3 is 14 residues long. CDR3 sequence (DNA): TGTGCCATCAGTGAAGGAAGGCTTGACTATGGCTACACCTTC. Protein sequence: CAISEGRLDYGYTF.

This chain joins TRBV7-6 and TRBJ2-5, with TRBD2 matching 8 bases. CDR3 length: 16 residues. Germline trimming cut 5 bases from V and 5 bases from J; bases unmatched to any gene: 13. Germline V gene data show CDR1 as SGHVS and CDR2 as FNYEAQ. DNA for the CDR3: TGTGCCAGCAGCCCCCTGGTGGCGGGGGGAGGGGAGACCCAGTACTTC. Translated, it gives CASSPLVAGGGETQYF.

This chain links TRBV11-2 with TRBJ2-7; 7 bases match TRBD1. J was trimmed by 6 bases and V by 5 bases; bases with no gene match: 7. Germline loops: CDR1 SGHAT, CDR2 FQNNGV. The length of the CDR3 is 13 residues. The CDR3 coding sequence is TGTGCCAGCAGCGCTAACAGGGGTCTCGAGCAGTACTTC. This sequence encodes CASSANRGLEQYF.